This T cell receptor beta chain derives from a study of blood T cell repertoires in COVID-19. In the study's own analysis: Estimation of nucleated cell counts relied on the amplification of reference gene primers. Sequencing used immunoSEQ multiplex PCR; TCRdb keeps in-frame clones, though not all of them. Clonal size and the V and J genes are those of that table, whereas D and trimming came from the DNA. The sample includes 110,000 to 150,000 clones, around 81% of them seen just once. The count of this clone is one. Trimming at V came to 3 bases and at J to 6 bases, leaving 10 bases not matched to a gene. CDR3 length equals 16 residues. Germline-derived CDR1 and CDR2 are MGHRA and YSYEKL.

The origin of this receptor is a woman in her thirties or forties who had recovered from COVID-19. J is TRBJ1-4 and V is TRBV4-1, with 7 bases that match TRBD1. The source material was PBMCs or T cells enriched from blood (not recorded which). CDR3 nucleotide sequence: TGCGCCAGCAGCCAGGGGATGACAGGGCCTTATGAAAAACTGTTTTTT. Its translation: CASSQGMTGPYEKLFF.